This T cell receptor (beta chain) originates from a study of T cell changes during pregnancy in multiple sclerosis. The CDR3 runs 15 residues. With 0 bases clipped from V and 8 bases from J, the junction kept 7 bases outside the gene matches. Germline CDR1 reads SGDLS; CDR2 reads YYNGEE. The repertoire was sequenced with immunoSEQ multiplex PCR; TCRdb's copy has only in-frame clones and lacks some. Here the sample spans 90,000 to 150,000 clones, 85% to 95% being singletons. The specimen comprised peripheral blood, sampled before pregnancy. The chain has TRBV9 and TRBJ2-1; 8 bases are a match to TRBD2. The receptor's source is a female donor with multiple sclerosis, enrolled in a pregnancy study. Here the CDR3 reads CASSVAGGQGHEQFF. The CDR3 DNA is TGTGCCAGCAGCGTAGCGGGGGGGCAGGGGCATGAGCAGTTCTTC.